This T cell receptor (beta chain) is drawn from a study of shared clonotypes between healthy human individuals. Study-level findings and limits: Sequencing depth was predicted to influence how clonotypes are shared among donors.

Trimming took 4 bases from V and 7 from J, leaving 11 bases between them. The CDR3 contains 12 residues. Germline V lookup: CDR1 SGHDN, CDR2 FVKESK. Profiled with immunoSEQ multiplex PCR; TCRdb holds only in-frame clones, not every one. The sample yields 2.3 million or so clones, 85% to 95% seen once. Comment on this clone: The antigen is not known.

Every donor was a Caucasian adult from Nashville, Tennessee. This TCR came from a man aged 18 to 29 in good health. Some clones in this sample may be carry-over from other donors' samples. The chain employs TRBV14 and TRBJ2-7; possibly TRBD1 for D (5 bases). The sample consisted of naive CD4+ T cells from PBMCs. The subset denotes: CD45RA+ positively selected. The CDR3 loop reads CASSRQGREQYF. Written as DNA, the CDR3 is TGTGCCAGCAGCCGGCAGGGCCGGGAGCAGTACTTC.